This T cell receptor (beta chain) was profiled in a study of CD8 T cells in Susac syndrome. Study-wide results and caveats: The relatively small number of individuals in the TCR sequencing and HLA analysis was acknowledged by the study.

The study sequenced TCR beta in blood CD8+ and CD4+ T cells. Fulfillment of recently defined diagnostic criteria for definite or probable disease was shown by the patients with Susac syndrome. As for this clonotype: The antigen is not known.

In germline, CDR1 is SEHNR, CDR2 FQNEAQ (reference sequence). Trimming left V 4 bases short and J 5 bases short, with 18 bases between. The CDR3 runs to 15 residues. Random-hexamer reverse transcription was applied to about 0.5 to 1 ug RNA. Across 54 Vbeta and 13 Jbeta, TCR beta CDR3 was amplified with immunoSEQ multiplex PCR. Using its own MiXCR run on the immunoSEQ multiplex PCR reads, TCRdb lists one record per CDR3 protein. This sample carries roughly 130,000 distinct CDR3 sequences, roughly 94% of them seen once, and the ten largest clones take roughly 0.29%. The specimen sequenced was CD8+ T cells from PBMCs. The origin of this receptor is a human donor with Susac syndrome. V usage is TRBV7-9 and J usage is TRBJ2-7, with D possibly being TRBD1 (6 bases). CDR3 nucleotides: TGTGCCAGCAGCTCGGATCAACAGGGTACCCACGAGCAGTACTTC. The encoded protein is CASSSDQQGTHEQYF.